The present entry profiles one TCR beta chain with its context. Its antigen is unidentified. Repertoires were generated with immunoSEQ multiplex PCR, while TCRdb's copy carries only in-frame clones and drops some. The data contain some 160,000 clones, roughly 88% of them singletons. This specimen belongs to a study of T cell responses to AZD1222 COVID-19 vaccine. The CDR3 loop spans 13 amino acids. The V and J ends lost 6 bases and 5 bases respectively, with 13 bases between them. The V gene's germline CDR1 is MNHEY and CDR2 SVGAGI. Study findings and constraints: The breadth and depth of Spike-specific TCRs increased once two AZD1222 doses had been given. Variant regions that are unmutated are reportedly the target of nearly half of spike-specific TCRs. None of the repertoires were sampled until the peak T cell response had passed.

The gene calls are TRBV6-5 and TRBJ2-5; possible D gene TRBD2, 5 bases. The clonotype comes from an adult who received the AZD1222 COVID-19 vaccine. Sequenced here: peripheral blood, sampled 28 days after the second AZD1222 dose. CDR3 DNA sequence: TGTGCCAGCAGAATACTAGTTTCTGAGACCCAGTACTTC. As protein: CASRILVSETQYF.